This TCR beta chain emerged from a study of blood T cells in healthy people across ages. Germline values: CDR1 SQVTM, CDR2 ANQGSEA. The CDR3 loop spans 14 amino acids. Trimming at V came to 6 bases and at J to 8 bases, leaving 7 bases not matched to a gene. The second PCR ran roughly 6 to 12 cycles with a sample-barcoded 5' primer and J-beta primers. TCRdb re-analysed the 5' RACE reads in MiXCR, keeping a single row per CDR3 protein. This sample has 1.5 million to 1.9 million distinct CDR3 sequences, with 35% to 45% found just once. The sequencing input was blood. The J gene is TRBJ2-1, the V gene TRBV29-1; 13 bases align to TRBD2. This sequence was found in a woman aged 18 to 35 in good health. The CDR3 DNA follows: TGCAGCGTGGACACTAGCGGGGGGGGCCATGAGCAGTTCTTC. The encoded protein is CSVDTSGGGHEQFF.